This T cell receptor beta chain is drawn from a study of T-cell memory formation after mild COVID-19. Across the whole study: TCR clusters showed largely donor specificity. Whole-study findings and limits: Clones that contracted from day 15 to 85 were balanced CD4/CD8, while later expanders leaned CD4+. Contracting CD4+ clones lay largely in CM and EM, with CD8+ ones residing in EMRA.

This CDR3 comprises 18 residues. The J segment lost 1 base and the V segment lost 1 base, leaving 9 bases of the junction unmatched. Germline V gene data show CDR1 as MNHNY and CDR2 as SVGAGI (reference sequence). In this sample, this clonotype turned up a few times. Its antigen is unidentified. TCRalpha and TCRbeta libraries used 5'RACE with constant-segment primers and UMIs. TCRdb fed the 5' RACE reads into MiXCR, producing one record per CDR3 protein. The sample records 300,000 or so distinct CDR3 sequences, 15% to 20% being singletons. Specimen: PBMCs or a T cell subset sorted from them (not recorded which). This receptor was taken from a man between 18 and 35 years old who had mild COVID-19 (a few samples of this study predate the infection). Cell type and time point are not known. V gene TRBV6-6 combines with J gene TRBJ2-7, with 11 positions matching TRBD2. CDR3 in DNA: TGTGCCAGCAGTTACTTCTTACTAGCGGGGGCCGAGTCCTACGAGCAGTACTTC. Translation: CASSYFLLAGAESYEQYF.